The next 10 T cell receptor beta chains were all read from a single sample in a study of T-cell memory formation after mild COVID-19. TCRdb re-called the 5' RACE reads through MiXCR, storing one row per CDR3 protein. The repertoire includes about 560,000 distinct CDR3 sequences, roughly a fifth of them detected once, and roughly 9.1% sits in the top ten. Material: PBMCs or a T cell subset sorted from them (not recorded which). These receptors all come from an adult woman who had mild COVID-19 (a few samples of this study predate the infection). Cell type and time point are not known.

This clonotype has just a few counts. The chain combines TRBV20-1 with TRBJ1-5; D gene ambiguous. V lost 1 base and J lost 6, with 7 bases in between. Germline V gives CDR1 DFQATT, CDR2 SNEGSKA (reference sequence). The CDR3 loop spans 12 amino acids. CDR3 in DNA: TGCAGTGCTAGAGTTGAGGCTCAGCCCCAGCATTTT. It yields the protein CSARVEAQPQHF.

This clonotype appeared a few times. V is TRBV6-2 or TRBV6-3 and J is TRBJ2-7; weak D call: TRBD1 (6 bases). CDR3 length: 14 residues. CDR1 and CDR2 from the germline V gene are MNHEY and SVGEGT. Trimming removed 2 bases from V and 3 bases from J, with 11 bases in between. Here the CDR3 DNA reads TGTGCCAGCAGTTACCCCGGCAGGGGCTACGAGCAGTACTTC. It specifies CASSYPGRGYEQYF.

The chain is built from TRBV6-5 and TRBJ1-1; 7 positions agree with TRBD1. V was clipped by 5 bases and J by 4 bases; unmatched bases: 7. The CDR3 runs to 14 residues. Germline V gene sequence: CDR1 MNHEY, CDR2 SVGAGI. CDR3: CASSEQGFVTEAFF. As DNA, the CDR3 is TGTGCCAGCAGTGAACAGGGGTTTGTCACTGAAGCTTTCTTT.

This clonotype showed up just a few times. This chain connects TRBV12-3 or TRBV12-4 to TRBJ2-2; either TRBD1 or TRBD2 may supply D (5 bases each). This CDR3 is built from 16 residues. V lost 5 bases, J lost 11 bases, and 24 bases lay in between. The DNA of the CDR3 is TGTGCCAGCAGTCTATCCTACCTGGGACCGCTCCACGAGCTGTTTTTT. Translating it yields CASSLSYLGPLHELFF.

J is TRBJ2-3 and V is TRBV24-1; the match to TRBD1 covers 8 bases. The CDR3 loop spans 14 amino acids. In germline, CDR1 is KGHDR, CDR2 SFDVKD. Losses at the gene ends were 5 bases for V and 3 bases for J; bases not matched to a gene: 3. The CDR3 DNA is TGTGCCACCAGTGTGGACAGGGAGACAGATACGCAGTATTTT. It encodes CATSVDRETDTQYF.

This clonotype turned up a few times. The chain recombines TRBV30 with TRBJ2-7; TRBD1 matches 7 bases. J lost 5 bases, V lost 2 bases, and 6 bases had no gene match. The CDR3 has 13 residues. The germline V gene encodes CDR1 GTSNPN and CDR2 SVGIG (reference sequence). CDR3 sequence (DNA): TGTGCCTGGAGTAATGGGCAGGGGGACGAGCAGTACTTC. It codes for CAWSNGQGDEQYF.

This clonotype occurred a few times. Written as DNA, the CDR3 is TGTGCCAGCAGTTCCCCCGGAGACGGGAGGACTGAAGCTTTCTTT. Translated, it gives CASSSPGDGRTEAFF. This chain connects TRBV12-3 or TRBV12-4 to TRBJ1-1; D call uncertain. Trimming shortened V by 4 bases and J by 5 bases, and 17 bases separated the two germline ends. This CDR3 region has 15 residues.

This clonotype was observed a few times. V and J are TRBV5-1 and TRBJ2-1; D might be TRBD1 (6 bases). The germline V gene encodes CDR1 SGHRS and CDR2 YFSETQ. Trimming shortened V by 6 bases and J by 1 base, and 17 bases separated the two germline ends. CDR3 length equals 16 residues. CDR3 sequence reads: CASTGRGHKSYNEQFF. The CDR3 nucleotides read TGCGCCAGCACAGGAAGGGGACACAAGTCCTACAATGAGCAGTTCTTC.

With regard to this clonotype: This may come from a read error, since a much larger clone is one base off. This sequence joins TRBV7-6 and TRBJ2-2, with 8 bases that match TRBD1. Germline V lookup: CDR1 SGHVS, CDR2 FNYEAQ. The CDR3 has 13 amino acids. The CDR3 DNA sequence: TGTGCCAACAGCTTACAGGGGGCCGGGGAGCTGTTTTTT. It codes for CANSLQGAGELFF.

CDR3 sequence: CSAPLHYGYTF. Written as DNA, the CDR3 is TGCAGTGCCCCACTACACTATGGCTACACCTTC. The rearrangement links TRBV20-1 to TRBJ1-2, with D unclear. CDR1 and CDR2 (germline): DFQATT, SNEGSKA (reference sequence). The CDR3 has 11 amino acids. Trimming pared 6 bases from V and 3 bases from J, leaving 8 bases between.